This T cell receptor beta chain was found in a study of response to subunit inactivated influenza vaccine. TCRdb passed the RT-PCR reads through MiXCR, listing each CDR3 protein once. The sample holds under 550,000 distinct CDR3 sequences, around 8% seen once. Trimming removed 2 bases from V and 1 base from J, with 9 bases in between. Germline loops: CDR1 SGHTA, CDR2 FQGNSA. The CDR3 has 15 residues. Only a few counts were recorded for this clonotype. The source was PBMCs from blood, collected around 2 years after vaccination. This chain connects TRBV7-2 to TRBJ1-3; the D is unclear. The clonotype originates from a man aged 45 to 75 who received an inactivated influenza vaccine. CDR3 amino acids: CASSLSWGSGNTIYF. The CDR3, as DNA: TGTGCCAGCAGCTTAAGTTGGGGATCTGGAAACACCATATATTTT.